This TCR beta chain derives from a study of CD8 T cells in ankylosing spondylitis. Findings of the study overall: It appeared that ankylosing spondylitis blood was characterized by a TCR beta motif of about eight highly homologous variants.

As concerns this clonotype: Its target is not known.

A single record per CDR3 protein comes from TCRdb applying MiXCR to the 5' RACE reads. The repertoire holds about 420,000 distinct CDR3 sequences, with approximately 20% as singletons. The TCR was taken from a male donor with ankylosing spondylitis. What was sequenced was blood, either unsorted or a sorted T cell fraction (not recorded which).

The CDR3 nucleotides read TGTGCCAGCAGTCCGATGCGGGATACGCAGTATTTT. It specifies CASSPMRDTQYF. The chain joins TRBV3-1 to TRBJ2-3; D not certain. Germline V gene sequence: CDR1 LGHDT, CDR2 YNNKEL (reference sequence). The CDR3 runs to 12 residues. Trimming stripped 6 bases from V and 6 bases from J, with 10 bases between.